Listed below are T cell receptor beta chains from one sample, sequenced in a study of blood T cell repertoires in COVID-19. Clones were read by immunoSEQ multiplex PCR, and TCRdb kept only the in-frame ones, dropping some. The data show around 250,000 clones, roughly 85% seen once. The sequenced material came from peripheral blood. The receptors were sampled from a man between 25 and 39 years old who had recovered from COVID-19. Each CDR3 is given with its conserved first and last residue. D genes are given only for firm matches. Size tells how often a clone was seen (once, few, many) or the class of an expanded clone, and some rows leave it out.

CDR3 DNA,CDR3 protein,J gene,D gene,clone size,V gene
TGCGCCAGCAGCGCCTCCGCAGGACAGGGGAGAGGGGTGAACACTGAAGCTTTCTTT,CASSASAGQGRGVNTEAFF,TRBJ1-1,TRBD1,once,TRBV4-1
TGCGCCAGCAGCGAGGGACAGGCGGGTCAGCCCCAGCATTTT,CASSEGQAGQPQHF,TRBJ1-5,TRBD1,-,TRBV5-1
TGTGCCAGCAGCCAACAGGGGGGAGGCTATGGCTACACCTTC,CASSQQGGGYGYTF,TRBJ1-2,TRBD1,-,TRBV27
TGTGCCAGCAGCGTAACTAGCGGGGCCCGCCCCTACAATGAGCAGTTCTTC,CASSVTSGARPYNEQFF,TRBJ2-1,TRBD2,-,TRBV9
TGTGCCAGCTCAGGGGGCGGCTATGGCTACACCTTC,CASSGGGYGYTF,TRBJ1-2,TRBD1,-,TRBV7-6
TGTGCCAGCAGTTACGACGGGACAGGGACCTACGAGCAGTACTTC,CASSYDGTGTYEQYF,TRBJ2-7,TRBD1,-,TRBV6-7
TGTGCCAGCACCATAGTGAACACTGAAGCTTTCTTT,CASTIVNTEAFF,TRBJ1-1,-,-,TRBV7-2
TGTGCCAGCAGCACAGGGGGGGCGAACACCGGGGAGCTGTTTTTT,CASSTGGANTGELFF,TRBJ2-2,-,once,TRBV7-2
TGTGCCAGCAGCCGTACCGGGACACAGAACACCGGGGAGCTGTTTTTT,CASSRTGTQNTGELFF,TRBJ2-2,-,-,TRBV7-2
TGTGCCAGCAGCACGGGACAGATTAGCTCCTACAATGAGCAGTTCTTC,CASSTGQISSYNEQFF,TRBJ2-1,TRBD1,-,TRBV5-4
TGTGCCAGCAGTCCACAATACAGGGGCCCAAGCTCCTATAATTCACCCCTCCACTTT,CASSPQYRGPSSYNSPLHF,TRBJ1-6,TRBD1,-,TRBV6-6
TGCGCCAGCAGCCAAGGGGCAATGAGGGAGAGCCACGAGCAGTACTTC,CASSQGAMRESHEQYF,TRBJ2-7,-,-,TRBV4-1
TGTGCCACCAGAATCTTCACAGATACGCAGTATTTT,CATRIFTDTQYF,TRBJ2-3,-,-,TRBV15
TGTGCCAGCAGATCGATCCGGGGGTCTACCCCGCGTGTGCAGTACTTC,CASRSIRGSTPRVQYF,TRBJ2-7,-,-,TRBV5-6
TGTGCCAGCAGCTTAGTCTTCTATGGCTACACCTTC,CASSLVFYGYTF,TRBJ1-2,-,-,TRBV7-9
TGTGCCAGTAGTCCTAAACCGACAGGGCCTAATGAAAAACTGTTTTTT,CASSPKPTGPNEKLFF,TRBJ1-4,TRBD1,-,TRBV19
TGTGCCAGCAGTTTATTACGGAGTTCACCCCTCCACTTT,CASSLLRSSPLHF,TRBJ1-6,-,-,TRBV27
TGTGCCAGCAGCTTAACGGCTCATGAATCGCCGGAGGAGCAGTACTTC,CASSLTAHESPEEQYF,TRBJ2-7,-,-,TRBV9
TGTGCCAGCAGCCCAGGGGGGACCACCCCAAACACTGAAGCTTTCTTT,CASSPGGTTPNTEAFF,TRBJ1-1,TRBD1,-,TRBV5-4
TGTGCCAGCAGCCGGGACAGGGAATCAGAGCAGTACTTC,CASSRDRESEQYF,TRBJ2-7,TRBD1,once,TRBV12-3/TRBV12-4
TGCGCCAGCCAGCCCCTAGACAGGAGGCAGGCGCTTGGCTACACCTTC,CASQPLDRRQALGYTF,TRBJ1-2,-,once,TRBV4-1
TGTGCCAGCAGCCCCGGGACTCCCGACCGAAACACTGAAGCTTTCTTT,CASSPGTPDRNTEAFF,TRBJ1-1,-,-,TRBV5-6
TGTGCCAGCATCAAAGCGGGCTATGGCTACACCTTC,CASIKAGYGYTF,TRBJ1-2,-,-,TRBV12-3/TRBV12-4
TGTGCCAGCAGGGGACTAGCGGGAGAGACCCAGTACTTC,CASRGLAGETQYF,TRBJ2-5,TRBD2,-,TRBV2
TGCGCCAGCAGCTTGGAGAACCGGGGCTACACCTTC,CASSLENRGYTF,TRBJ1-2,-,-,TRBV5-1
TGTGCCAGCAGCTCCTCCCCCCACTATGGCTACACCTTC,CASSSSPHYGYTF,TRBJ1-2,-,-,TRBV9
TGTGCCAGCAGCCAATGGTGGCATGAGCAGTTCTTC,CASSQWWHEQFF,TRBJ2-1,-,-,TRBV4-2
TGTGCCAGTAGTATCCGCCTCCGGGACTGGAGTGAGCAGTTCTTC,CASSIRLRDWSEQFF,TRBJ2-1,-,-,TRBV19
TGTGCCAGCAGCTTAGGCAGGGGGTGGTACGAGCAGTACTTC,CASSLGRGWYEQYF,TRBJ2-7,TRBD1,-,TRBV5-6
TGTGCCAGCAGCCCAGGAGGGACCGGGGGGGTCGAGCAGTACTTC,CASSPGGTGGVEQYF,TRBJ2-7,TRBD2,-,TRBV5-4
TGCGCCAGCAGCACCTCCGGGACAGGGGTCTTGTATGGCTACACCTTC,CASSTSGTGVLYGYTF,TRBJ1-2,TRBD1,-,TRBV5-1
TGTGCCAGCAGCGTCTTCCCCCTCGGAGGACTAGCGGGGGGGGTAAGAGCCCAGAATGAGCAGTTCTTC,CASSVFPLGGLAGGVRAQNEQFF,TRBJ2-1,TRBD2,-,TRBV9
TGTGCCAGCAGCTCTTCCGGGAGCACCGGGGAGCTGTTTTTT,CASSSSGSTGELFF,TRBJ2-2,-,-,TRBV11-3
TGTGCCAGCAGGGAGGGACAGTCTAACTATGGCTACACCTTC,CASREGQSNYGYTF,TRBJ1-2,TRBD1,-,TRBV6-5
TGTGCCAGCAGCTTAGATTGGAGCCAAGAAACCAAGTACTTC,CASSLDWSQETKYF,TRBJ2-5,-,-,TRBV11-2
TGTGCCACCAGTGATTTGTTGGGGACAGGGGTGTATGGCTACACCTTC,CATSDLLGTGVYGYTF,TRBJ1-2,TRBD1,-,TRBV24-1
TGTGCCTGGAGGGGCTTTATGAACACTGAAGCTTTCTTT,CAWRGFMNTEAFF,TRBJ1-1,-,-,TRBV30
TGCGCCAGCAGCCTGAACTTAGCCTACGAGCAGTACTTC,CASSLNLAYEQYF,TRBJ2-7,-,once,TRBV4-3
TGTGCCAGCAGCTTGGGAGTCGAAACCTACGAGCAGTACTTC,CASSLGVETYEQYF,TRBJ2-7,-,-,TRBV5-4
TGTGCCAGCAGCTTAGGGATCGGCGGGGCAAGCTACACCTTC,CASSLGIGGASYTF,TRBJ1-2,-,few,TRBV11-2
TGCGCCAGCGAGACAGGTCTAGGAGGCTACACCTTC,CASETGLGGYTF,TRBJ1-2,-,few,TRBV5-1
TGTGCCAGCAGGAAGACGGGGGAAGGGACAGATACGCAGTATTTT,CASRKTGEGTDTQYF,TRBJ2-3,-,-,TRBV5-4
TGTGCCAGCAGCCAGGATGGAGGAACTGGAAACACCATATATTTT,CASSQDGGTGNTIYF,TRBJ1-3,-,-,TRBV6-6